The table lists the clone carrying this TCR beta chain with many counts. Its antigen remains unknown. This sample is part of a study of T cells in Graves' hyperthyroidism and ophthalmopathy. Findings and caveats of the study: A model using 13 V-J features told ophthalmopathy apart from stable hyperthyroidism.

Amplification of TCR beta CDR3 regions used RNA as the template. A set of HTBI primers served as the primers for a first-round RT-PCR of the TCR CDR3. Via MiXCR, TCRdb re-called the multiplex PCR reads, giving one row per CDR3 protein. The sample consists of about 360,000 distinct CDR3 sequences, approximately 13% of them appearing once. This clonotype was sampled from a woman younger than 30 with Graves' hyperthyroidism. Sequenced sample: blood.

DNA for the CDR3: TGTGCCATCAGTCCGGACCAGGGCGAGACCCAGTACTTC. The encoded protein is CAISPDQGETQYF. The chain links TRBV10-3 to TRBJ2-5; possible D gene TRBD1, 5 bases. There are 13 residues in the CDR3. V lost 5 bases, J lost 5 bases, and 12 bases lay in between. CDR1 ENHRY and CDR2 SYGVKD come from the germline V gene.